The 6 T cell receptor beta chains presented below share a single source sample, sequenced in a study of T cell responses to AZD1222 COVID-19 vaccine. The protocol was immunoSEQ multiplex PCR, while the TCRdb copy is restricted to in-frame clones and leaves out a portion. Here the sample spans roughly 80,000 clones, 90% being singletons. The sequencing here drew on peripheral blood, taken 28 days after the second AZD1222 dose. The receptors were sampled from an adult who received the AZD1222 COVID-19 vaccine.

The chain is built from TRBV5-3 and TRBJ1-3; D is possibly TRBD1 (6 bases). TRBV5-3 is marked as an open reading frame, function uncertain. CDR3 size: 12 residues. CDR3 nucleotides: TGTGATGCGGGGGCGTCTGGAAACACCATATATTTT. Amino acids: CDAGASGNTIYF.

The V and J genes are TRBV6-6 and TRBJ2-7; D call uncertain. This CDR3 region has 12 residues. With 0 bases removed from V and 7 bases from J, the gap between germline ends came to 7 bases. Germline V lookup: CDR1 MNHNY, CDR2 SVGAGI (reference sequence). The CDR3 sequence: CASSYSKTEQYF. CDR3 coding DNA: TGTGCCAGCAGTTACTCCAAGACAGAGCAGTACTTC.

In its sample, this clone was seen once. The CDR3 DNA reads TGTGCCACCAGTGATTTTCCGGGCAGGGGAGACGGGGAGCTGTTTTTT. Translation: CATSDFPGRGDGELFF. V usage is TRBV24-1 and J usage is TRBJ2-2, with D possibly TRBD1 on 6 matching bases. This CDR3 comprises 16 residues. V dropped 1 base and J dropped 7 bases, with 15 bases sitting between them. The germline CDR1 and CDR2 sequences are KGHDR and SFDVKD.

This sequence joins TRBV19 and TRBJ1-1; D is perhaps TRBD1 (5 bases). Trimming left V 7 bases short and J 5 bases short, with 20 bases between. Germline V gene data show CDR1 as LNHDA and CDR2 as SQIVND (reference sequence). This CDR3 is built from 15 residues. This CDR3 reads CASIRGRGWETEAFF. CDR3 DNA sequence: TGTGCCAGTATTCGTGGTCGGGGCTGGGAGACTGAAGCTTTCTTT.

This chain links TRBV2 with TRBJ2-2, with TRBD2 matching over 13 bases. J lost 6 bases, V lost 4 bases, and 2 bases had no gene match. Germline-derived CDR1 and CDR2 are SNHLY and FYNNEI. CDR3 length: 15 amino acids. The CDR3 here is CASSAGLAGAGELFF. CDR3 DNA sequence: TGTGCCAGCAGTGCCGGACTAGCGGGAGCCGGGGAGCTGTTTTTT. Full variable domain (remainder filled in from reference TRBV2 and TRBJ2-2): EPEVTQTPSHQVTQMGQEVILRCVPISNHLYFYWYRQILGQKVEFLVSFYNNEISEKSEIFDDQFSVERPDGSNFTLKIRSTKLEDSAMYFCASSAGLAGAGELFFGEGSRLTVL.

The CDR3 loop reads CASSPGQLNEKLFF. As DNA, the CDR3 is TGTGCCAGCAGCCCGGGACAGCTTAATGAAAAACTGTTTTTT. The chain has TRBV7-9 and TRBJ1-4, with 7 bases lining up with TRBD1. V shed 5 bases, J shed 4 bases, and the junction held 4 bases outside the gene matches. Germline CDR1 SEHNR, CDR2 FQNEAQ (reference sequence). The CDR3 extends over 14 amino acids. The variable domain in full, with the rest retrieved from reference TRBV7-9 and TRBJ1-4, is DTGVSQNPRHKITKRGQNVTFRCDPISEHNRLYWYRQTLGQGPEFLTYFQNEAQLEKSRLLSDRFSAERPKGSFSTLEIQRTEQGDSAMYLCASSPGQLNEKLFFGSGTQLSVL.